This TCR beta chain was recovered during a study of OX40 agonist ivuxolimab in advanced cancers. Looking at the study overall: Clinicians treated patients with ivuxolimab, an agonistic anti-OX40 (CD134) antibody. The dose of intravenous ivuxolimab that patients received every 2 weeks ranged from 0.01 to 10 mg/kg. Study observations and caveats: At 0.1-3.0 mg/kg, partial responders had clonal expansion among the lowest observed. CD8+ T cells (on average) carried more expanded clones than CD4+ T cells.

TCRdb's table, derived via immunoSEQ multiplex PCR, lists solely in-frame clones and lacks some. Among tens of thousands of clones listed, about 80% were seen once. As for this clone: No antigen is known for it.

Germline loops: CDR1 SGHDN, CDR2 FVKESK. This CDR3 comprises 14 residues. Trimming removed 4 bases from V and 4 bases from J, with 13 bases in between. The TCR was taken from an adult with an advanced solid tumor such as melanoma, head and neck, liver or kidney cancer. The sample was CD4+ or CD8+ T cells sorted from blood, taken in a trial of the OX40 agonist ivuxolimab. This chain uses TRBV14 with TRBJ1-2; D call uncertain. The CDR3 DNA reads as TGTGCCAGCAGCCCCGAACCCCGGCTCTATGGCTACACCTTC. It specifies CASSPEPRLYGYTF.